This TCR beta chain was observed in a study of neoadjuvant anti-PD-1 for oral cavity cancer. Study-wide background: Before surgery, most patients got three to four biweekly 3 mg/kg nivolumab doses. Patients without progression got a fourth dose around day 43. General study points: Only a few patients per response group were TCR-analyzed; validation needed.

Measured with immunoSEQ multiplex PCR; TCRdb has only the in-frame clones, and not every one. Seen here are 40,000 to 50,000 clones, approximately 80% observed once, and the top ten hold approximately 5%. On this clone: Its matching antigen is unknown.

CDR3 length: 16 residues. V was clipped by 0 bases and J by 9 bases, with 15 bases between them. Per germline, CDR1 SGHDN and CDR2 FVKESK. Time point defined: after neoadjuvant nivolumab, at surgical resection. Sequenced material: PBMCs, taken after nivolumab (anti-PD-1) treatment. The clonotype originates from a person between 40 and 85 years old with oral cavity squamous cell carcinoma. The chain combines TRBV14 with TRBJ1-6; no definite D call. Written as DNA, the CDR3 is TGTGCCAGCAGCCAAGATCGTCAAGTTTTCTTTTCACCCCTCCACTTT. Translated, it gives CASSQDRQVFFSPLHF.